One sample yielded the 10 T cell receptor beta chains listed below, sequenced in a study of blood T cell repertoires in COVID-19. Sequencing used immunoSEQ multiplex PCR; TCRdb keeps in-frame clones, though not all of them. This table holds around 180,000 clones, roughly 85% found once. The sequencing sample was made of peripheral blood. The receptor set was obtained from a woman aged 30 to 39 with acute or convalescent COVID-19.

The chain is built from TRBV2 and TRBJ2-4; D gene unclear. Germline lookup yields CDR1 SNHLY and CDR2 FYNNEI. CDR3 size: 19 residues. V dropped 7 bases and J dropped 2 bases, with 27 bases sitting between them. CDR3 sequence reads: CASKTAVLPPYNPKNIQYF. DNA of the CDR3: TGTGCCAGCAAAACAGCAGTGTTGCCCCCCTATAATCCCAAAAACATTCAGTACTTC.

The V and J genes are TRBV28 and TRBJ2-2, with TRBD1 as a possible D gene (5 bases). The CDR3 spans 15 residues. Germline values: CDR1 MDHEN, CDR2 SYDVKM. V lost 6 bases to trimming and J lost 0 bases, with 11 bases between them. The CDR3, as DNA: TGTGCCAGCAGGCAGGGTCCCTCGAACACCGGGGAGCTGTTTTTT. Translation gives CASRQGPSNTGELFF.

This chain links TRBV2 with TRBJ1-3; D unresolved. In germline, CDR1 is SNHLY, CDR2 FYNNEI. The CDR3 totals 16 residues. Trimming left V 6 bases short and J 4 bases short, with 19 bases between. This CDR3 is CASSVTVIVSGNTIYF. The CDR3 nucleotides are TGTGCCAGCAGCGTCACGGTCATCGTTTCGGGAAACACCATATATTTT.

The chain has TRBV28 and TRBJ1-5; D is perhaps TRBD1 (5 bases). The CDR3 covers 15 residues. Germline CDR1 MDHEN, CDR2 SYDVKM. V gave up 5 bases and J gave up 5 bases, with 16 bases separating them. This chain's CDR3 is CASSTRRGNYQPQHF. DNA for the CDR3: TGTGCCAGCAGTACCCGGAGGGGTAACTATCAGCCCCAGCATTTT.

CDR3 nucleotides: TGTGCCAGCAGCCATCACAGGACCTATAATTCACCCCTCCACTTT. It specifies CASSHHRTYNSPLHF. The V and J genes are TRBV7-2 and TRBJ1-6; tentative D call: TRBD1 (5 bases). Germline CDR1 is SGHTA and CDR2 is FQGNSA. V gave up 5 bases and J gave up 2 bases, with 10 bases separating them. The CDR3 runs 15 residues.

The chain combines TRBV15 with TRBJ2-5, with 12 bases matching TRBD1. V dropped 8 bases and J dropped 5; count of bases not matched to a gene: 12. Germline CDR1 reads LNHNV; CDR2 reads YYDKDF (reference sequence). The CDR3 is made up of 16 amino acids. DNA of the CDR3: TGTGCCACCTGGGTCCCGGGACAGGGGGCCGGGGAGACCCAGTACTTC. Protein sequence: CATWVPGQGAGETQYF.

This clone has only one observation. DNA for the CDR3: TGTGCCAGCAGGGGGGGAGGGACGGGTGAGCAGTTCTTC. Its translation is CASRGGGTGEQFF. This chain joins TRBV6-5 and TRBJ2-1, with 7 bases lining up with TRBD2. V gave up 6 bases and J gave up 9 bases; unmatched junction bases: 8. Germline CDR1 MNHEY, CDR2 SVGAGI. The CDR3 consists of 13 residues.

V is TRBV5-1 and J is TRBJ1-2; possibly TRBD1 for D (5 bases). CDR1 and CDR2 (germline): SGHRS, YFSETQ. The CDR3 sequence is 15 residues long. Trimming left V 2 bases short and J 6 bases short, with 17 bases between. As DNA, the CDR3 is TGCGCCAGCAGCTTCCCAACAGGTGTCGGAAATGGCTACACCTTC. Protein product: CASSFPTGVGNGYTF.

The chain uses TRBV28 and TRBJ2-4; maybe TRBD1 (6 bases). This CDR3 has 15 residues. The V gene's germline CDR1 is MDHEN and CDR2 SYDVKM. The V gene lost 3 bases and the J gene lost 1 base, with 10 bases spanning the gap. CDR3 sequence reads: CASSLRQGAKNIQYF. DNA of the CDR3: TGTGCCAGCAGTTTGAGGCAGGGGGCCAAAAACATTCAGTACTTC.

The rearrangement links TRBV11-1 to TRBJ2-7; 7 positions agree with TRBD1. With 5 bases clipped from V and 5 bases from J, the junction kept 9 bases outside the gene matches. The CDR3 totals 14 residues. Germline values: CDR1 SGHAT, CDR2 FQDESV (reference sequence). The CDR3 protein is CASSPPRDSNEQYF. CDR3 nucleotides: TGTGCCAGCAGCCCCCCTCGGGACAGTAACGAGCAGTACTTC.